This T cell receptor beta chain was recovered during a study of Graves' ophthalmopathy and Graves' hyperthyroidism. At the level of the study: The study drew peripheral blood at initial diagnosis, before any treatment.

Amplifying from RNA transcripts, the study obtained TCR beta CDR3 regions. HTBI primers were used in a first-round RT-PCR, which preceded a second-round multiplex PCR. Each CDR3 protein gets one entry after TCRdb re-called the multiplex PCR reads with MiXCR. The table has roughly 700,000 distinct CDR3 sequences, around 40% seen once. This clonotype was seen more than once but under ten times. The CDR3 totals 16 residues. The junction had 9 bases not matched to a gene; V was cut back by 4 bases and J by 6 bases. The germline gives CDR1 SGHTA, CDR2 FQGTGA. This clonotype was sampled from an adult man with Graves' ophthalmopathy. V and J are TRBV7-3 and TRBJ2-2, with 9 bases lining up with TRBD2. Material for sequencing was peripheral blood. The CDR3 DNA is TGTGCCAGCAGCTCCCTAGCGGGATTTCCTCCCGGGGAGCTGTTTTTT. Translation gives CASSSLAGFPPGELFF.